Below, 18 T cell receptor beta chains from the same sample are listed, as sequenced in a study of OX40 agonist ivuxolimab in advanced cancers. This table comes from immunoSEQ multiplex PCR, and its TCRdb copy is limited to in-frame clones, with some not included. This table has 45,000 to 50,000 clones, approximately 88% appearing once. This specimen consisted of CD4+ or CD8+ T cells sorted from blood, obtained in a trial of the OX40 agonist ivuxolimab. All receptors derive from an adult with an advanced solid tumor such as melanoma, head and neck, liver or kidney cancer.

This clone was counted once. The chain couples TRBV7-9 to TRBJ2-7, with TRBD2 matching over 8 bases. V gave up 9 bases and J gave up 6 bases; unmatched junction bases: 13. The CDR3 totals 14 residues. The germline CDR1 and CDR2 sequences are SEHNR and FQNEAQ (reference sequence). CDR3 DNA sequence: TGTGCCAGTACTTCACCGGGAGGGAGAGGCGAGCAGTACTTC. Translated: CASTSPGGRGEQYF.

The count of this clone is one. The rearrangement joins TRBV19 to TRBJ2-3, with D possibly called TRBD1 or TRBD2 (5 bases each). The length of the CDR3 is 17 residues. Germline V gene data show CDR1 as LNHDA and CDR2 as SQIVND (reference sequence). V was pared by 3 bases and J by 3 bases, with 19 bases between. CDR3 sequence reads: CASSIARDQPRTDTQYF. The CDR3 nucleotides are TGTGCCAGTAGTATCGCCAGGGACCAACCCCGAACAGATACGCAGTATTTT.

CDR3 nucleotide sequence: TGTGCCATCAGTGAGTCCGGCAGTCTTAGCGATGAGCAGTTCTTC. Translating gives CAISESGSLSDEQFF. The chain has TRBV10-3 and TRBJ2-1, with D tentatively TRBD2 (5 bases). Trimming removed 0 bases at V and 8 bases at J, with 14 bases between. Germline assignment: CDR1 ENHRY and CDR2 SYGVKD. The CDR3 totals 15 residues.

This sequence joins TRBV2 and TRBJ2-2; 7 nucleotides agree with TRBD1. V gave up 5 bases and J gave up 2 bases; unmatched junction bases: 11. Germline lookup yields CDR1 SNHLY and CDR2 FYNNEI. The CDR3 covers 17 residues. Written as DNA, the CDR3 is TGTGCCAGCAGTTTTTCACGACAGGGAGTCAACACCGGGGAGCTGTTTTTT. Translation gives CASSFSRQGVNTGELFF. The variable domain in full, completed from reference TRBV2 and TRBJ2-2, reads EPEVTQTPSHQVTQMGQEVILRCVPISNHLYFYWYRQILGQKVEFLVSFYNNEISEKSEIFDDQFSVERPDGSNFTLKIRSTKLEDSAMYFCASSFSRQGVNTGELFFGEGSRLTVL.

The rearrangement links TRBV4-1 to TRBJ2-7, with D possibly TRBD2 on 7 matching bases. This CDR3 contains 13 residues. Germline assignment: CDR1 MGHRA and CDR2 YSYEKL. Trimming took 0 bases from V and 7 from J, leaving 10 bases between them. In DNA form, the CDR3 reads TGCGCCAGCAGCCAAGATAAGGGGGGGGAGCAGTACTTC. This translates into CASSQDKGGEQYF.

This sequence joins TRBV2 and TRBJ2-3; the D is unclear. This CDR3 spans 14 amino acids. Germline CDR1 is SNHLY and CDR2 is FYNNEI. V was pared by 4 bases and J by 0 bases, with 8 bases between. CDR3 region: CASSGIDSTDTQYF. The CDR3 DNA reads as TGTGCCAGCAGTGGGATCGATAGCACAGATACGCAGTATTTT.

The chain has TRBV7-9 and TRBJ2-7; possibly TRBD1 for D (5 bases). CDR3 size: 16 residues. The V and J ends lost 1 base and 0 bases respectively, with 13 bases between them. Germline loops: CDR1 SEHNR, CDR2 FQNEAQ (reference sequence). The CDR3 sequence: CASSLVTGQGSYEQYF. In nucleotides, the CDR3 is TGTGCCAGCAGCTTAGTGACCGGGCAGGGCTCCTACGAGCAGTACTTC.

This clone has only one observation. This chain links TRBV6-5 with TRBJ2-2; D is unclear. Trimming shortened V by 2 bases and J by 7 bases, and 11 bases separated the two germline ends. Germline lookup yields CDR1 MNHEY and CDR2 SVGAGI. CDR3 size: 14 residues. This CDR3 is CASSYTPVGGELFF. CDR3 DNA: TGTGCCAGCAGTTACACCCCGGTTGGCGGGGAGCTGTTTTTT.

This clone appeared once. V usage is TRBV5-4 and J usage is TRBJ2-1, with 14 bases identical to TRBD2. V lost 4 bases and J lost 5; bases outside the gene matches: 2. The germline CDR1 and CDR2 sequences are SGHNT and YYREEE (reference sequence). CDR3 size: 15 residues. CDR3 loop: CASSRLAGGDNEQFF. The DNA for the CDR3 is TGTGCCAGCAGCCGACTAGCGGGAGGGGACAATGAGCAGTTCTTC.

The chain is built from TRBV29-1 and TRBJ2-7, with TRBD2 as a possible D gene (6 bases). Germline V CDR1 and CDR2: SQVTM, ANQGSEA. Trimming removed 1 base from V and 6 bases from J, with 16 bases in between. This CDR3 region has 14 residues. The CDR3 DNA reads TGCAGCGTTGAAGTAACGGGGGTTAGGGGCGAGCAGTACTTC. It yields the protein CSVEVTGVRGEQYF.

The chain has TRBV2 and TRBJ2-7, with 10 nucleotides matching TRBD1. CDR3 size: 15 residues. Trimming cost V 10 bases and J 2 bases; bases outside gene matches: 11. Looked up from germline, CDR1 is SNHLY and CDR2 is FYNNEI. In DNA, the CDR3 is TGTGCCAATCGCGCCGGGACAGGGGCTACCTACGAGCAGTACTTC. This translates into CANRAGTGATYEQYF.

This clone was recorded a few times. The chain links TRBV6-5 to TRBJ1-6, with a tentative D call TRBD1 (5 bases). Trimming removed 7 bases at V and 8 bases at J, with 15 bases between. The germline V gene has CDR1 MNHEY and CDR2 SVGAGI. The length of the CDR3 is 14 residues. CDR3 bases: TGTGCCAGCATCAGATCAGGGACCCATTCACCCCTCCACTTT. Protein product: CASIRSGTHSPLHF.

This clone was counted a single time. The genes are TRBV7-2 and TRBJ2-1; 12 bases align to TRBD2. Losses at the gene ends were 5 bases for V and 4 bases for J; bases not matched to a gene: 3. This CDR3 is built from 15 residues. Germline V gene sequence: CDR1 SGHTA, CDR2 FQGNSA. The CDR3 spells CASSPSGGVYNEQFF. The CDR3 DNA reads TGTGCCAGCAGCCCTAGCGGGGGGGTTTACAATGAGCAGTTCTTC.

This clone was counted once. The chain joins TRBV19 to TRBJ2-7; D gene unclear. The germline gives CDR1 LNHDA, CDR2 SQIVND (reference sequence). The CDR3 length is 14 residues. The V end lost 6 bases, the J end lost 7 bases, and 19 bases lay between the germline ends. The CDR3 DNA reads TGTGCCAGTAGCAGGTACCCCACCCCCTCTGAGCAGTACTTC. Translated, it gives CASSRYPTPSEQYF.

The chain carries TRBV15 and TRBJ1-2, with a tentative D call TRBD1 (5 bases). The V and J ends lost 0 bases and 4 bases respectively, with 18 bases between them. CDR1 and CDR2 (germline): LNHNV, YYDKDF (reference sequence). The CDR3 consists of 17 residues. For the CDR3, the DNA is TGTGCCACCAGCAGAGATCGGATACGGGGACGGGGCTATGGCTACACCTTC. Protein product: CATSRDRIRGRGYGYTF.

This clone was seen a single time. The junction does not match germline at one end; this may be a read error. The rearrangement links TRBV5-8 to TRBJ2-5; D might be TRBD1 (7 bases). This CDR3 region has 15 residues. The germline V gene encodes CDR1 SGHTS and CDR2 YDEGEE. The CDR3 DNA reads as TGCGCCAGCAGCCTCACCCCAGGGGGAGGAGAGACCCAGTACTTC. Translated: CASSLTPGGGETQYF. Looking up the rest from reference TRBV5-8 and TRBJ2-5 gives the full variable domain: EAGVTQSPTHLIKTRGQQATLRCSPISGHTSVYWYQQALGLGLQFLLWYDEGEERNRGNFPPRFSGRQFPNYSSELNVNALELEDSALYLCASSLTPGGGETQYFGPGTRLLVL.

This chain links TRBV27 with TRBJ1-2; D remains ambiguous. The germline V and J ends were trimmed by 3 bases and 5 bases, with 10 bases remaining between them. The CDR3 is made up of 13 amino acids. Germline loops: CDR1 MNHEY, CDR2 SMNVEV (reference sequence). The CDR3 nucleotides read TGTGCCAGCAGTTTTACTACTGGTTATGGCTACACCTTC. Translating gives CASSFTTGYGYTF.

The genes are TRBV9 and TRBJ2-2, with 8 bases lining up with TRBD1. Unmatched junction bases numbered 8, after V lost 4 bases and J lost 0 bases. Germline lookup yields CDR1 SGDLS and CDR2 YYNGEE. CDR3 length: 17 amino acids. The CDR3 coding sequence is TGTGCCAGCAGCATGGACAGGGAAACCCCGAACACCGGGGAGCTGTTTTTT. Translation gives CASSMDRETPNTGELFF.